This entry lists 13 T cell receptor beta chains sequenced from one sample in a study of Ad26.COV2.S vaccination and SARS-CoV-2 variants. Repertoires were generated with immunoSEQ multiplex PCR, while TCRdb's copy carries only in-frame clones and drops some. The table records about 470,000 clones, around 91% of them present only once. Stated treatment: some 19 received Ad26.COV2.S at low or high dose, single or two shots; five or six received placebo; per-sample allocation not given. Collection of samples fell on day 63 after the first vaccine or placebo injection. Specimen: peripheral blood, collected in a trial of Ad26.COV2.S vaccine versus placebo. All receptors come from a person between 18 and 65 years old who received the Ad26.COV2.S COVID-19 vaccine or a placebo.

The V call is TRBV28, the J call TRBJ2-7; 9 bases line up with TRBD2. The CDR3 extends over 16 amino acids. Germline V gene data show CDR1 as MDHEN and CDR2 as SYDVKM. J gave up 2 bases and V 6 bases, and 11 bases lay outside the gene matches. This CDR3 reads CASRIGLAGYTYEQYF. CDR3 in DNA: TGTGCCAGCAGGATAGGGCTAGCGGGATACACCTACGAGCAGTACTTC.

V and J are TRBV28 and TRBJ1-1; possibly TRBD1 for D (6 bases). CDR3 size: 15 residues. Germline V gives CDR1 MDHEN, CDR2 SYDVKM. V lost 5 bases to trimming and J lost 2 bases, with 15 bases between them. The CDR3 nucleotides read TGTGCCAGCAGTCCTAGGGGGGCTGTCAACACTGAAGCTTTCTTT. It codes for CASSPRGAVNTEAFF.

This chain uses TRBV28 with TRBJ2-7, with 12 nucleotides matching TRBD2. V trimming: 3 bases; J trimming: 4 bases; junction bases outside the gene matches: 7. The length of the CDR3 is 16 residues. Germline-derived CDR1 and CDR2 are MDHEN and SYDVKM. Here the CDR3 DNA reads TGTGCCAGCAGTTTGCCGGGCCTAGCGGGAGGGTACGAGCAGTACTTC. This gives the protein CASSLPGLAGGYEQYF.

The rearrangement links TRBV29-1 to TRBJ2-1; TRBD1 matches 8 bases. The CDR3 spans 14 residues. The V segment lost 6 bases and the J segment 7 bases; nucleotides outside the gene matches: 11. The germline CDR1 and CDR2 sequences are SQVTM and ANQGSEA. The CDR3 nucleotides are TGCAGCGTGGGCTGGACAGGGCTTCTTAATGAGCAGTTCTTC. It yields the protein CSVGWTGLLNEQFF.

This CDR3 reads CASSPTRGGFSGNTIYF. The CDR3 DNA is TGTGCCAGCAGCCCCACCAGGGGGGGCTTCTCTGGAAACACCATATATTTT. The chain uses TRBV5-8 and TRBJ1-3, with 7 bases lining up with TRBD1. V trimming: 4 bases; J trimming: 0 bases; junction bases outside the gene matches: 10. There are 17 residues in the CDR3. Germline V gene sequence: CDR1 SGHTS, CDR2 YDEGEE.

This chain uses TRBV10-1 with TRBJ2-1; 7 bases agree with TRBD2. CDR1 WNHNN and CDR2 SYGVQD come from the germline V gene (reference sequence). Losses at the gene ends were 0 bases for V and 4 bases for J; bases not matched to a gene: 9. The CDR3 has 17 amino acids. The CDR3 bases are TGCGCCAGCAGTGAGTCGGATTCAGCGGGAACATACAATGAGCAGTTCTTC. Its translation is CASSESDSAGTYNEQFF.

The J gene is TRBJ2-7, the V gene TRBV11-2; TRBD1 agrees at 8 bases. V dropped 5 bases and J dropped 0; count of bases not matched to a gene: 3. CDR3 length equals 14 residues. Germline values: CDR1 SGHAT, CDR2 FQNNGV. The CDR3: CASSAGTGSYEQYF. The CDR3, as DNA: TGTGCCAGCAGCGCCGGGACAGGCTCCTACGAGCAGTACTTC.

The chain employs TRBV24-1 and TRBJ2-5; D is unresolved. The CDR3 covers 12 residues. With 1 base removed from V and 5 bases from J, the gap between germline ends came to 4 bases. Germline values: CDR1 KGHDR, CDR2 SFDVKD. The CDR3 here is CATSDFRETQYF. In nucleotides, the CDR3 is TGTGCCACCAGTGATTTTAGGGAGACCCAGTACTTC.

This clone came up once. V gene TRBV28 combines with J gene TRBJ1-2, with no clear D. The CDR3 extends over 12 amino acids. The V gene's germline CDR1 is MDHEN and CDR2 SYDVKM. The V end lost 2 bases, the J end lost 4 bases, and 5 bases lay between the germline ends. The CDR3 sequence: CASSLGVYGYTF. The CDR3 DNA is TGTGCCAGCAGTTTAGGCGTCTATGGCTACACCTTC.

The chain is built from TRBV11-2 and TRBJ1-4; D gene uncertain. V dropped 4 bases and J dropped 13 bases, with 10 bases sitting between them. The CDR3 extends over 11 amino acids. Looked up from germline, CDR1 is SGHAT and CDR2 is FQNNGV. Here the CDR3 DNA reads TGTGCCAGCAGCTCCAGCAATTTACTGTTTTTT. This translates into CASSSSNLLFF.

The V and J genes are TRBV13 and TRBJ2-4; a weak D match, TRBD1 (6 bases). CDR1 PRHDT and CDR2 FYEKMQ come from the germline V gene (reference sequence). The CDR3 sequence is 16 residues long. Trimming took 6 bases from V and 4 from J, leaving 19 bases between them. CDR3 DNA sequence: TGTGCCAGCAGAAACACAGGGAATCGGGTGAAAAACATTCAGTACTTC. Protein product: CASRNTGNRVKNIQYF.

The chain employs TRBV27 and TRBJ1-2; D is perhaps TRBD1 (6 bases). This CDR3 comprises 14 residues. Trimming left V 3 bases short and J 8 bases short, with 16 bases between. CDR1 and CDR2 from the germline V gene are MNHEY and SMNVEV (reference sequence). The CDR3 bases are TGTGCCAGCAGTTTTCGCCGGTCAGGGGAAGGCTACACCTTC. It translates to CASSFRRSGEGYTF.

This chain uses TRBV7-2 with TRBJ2-1; perhaps TRBD2 as D (7 bases). Between the trimmed V and J ends, which lost 0 bases and 6 bases, there was a span of 15 bases. The germline CDR1 and CDR2 sequences are SGHTA and FQGNSA. There are 16 residues in the CDR3. The CDR3 protein is CASSLAGGPFPNEQFF. CDR3 DNA sequence: TGTGCCAGCAGCTTAGCGGGGGGGCCTTTTCCCAATGAGCAGTTCTTC.